The 30 T cell receptor beta chains given below trace back to one sample, sequenced in a study of T cell responses to AZD1222 COVID-19 vaccine (TCRdb year 2021). The library was produced with the immunoSEQ multiplex PCR assay. This immuneACCESS table, as held by TCRdb, lists in-frame sequences with V and J called but not all clones. Of the missing ones, under half trace to an unresolved V gene in checked studies; the others have no known cause. The sample table records about 210,000 clones; 92% of these occur just once. The ten largest clonotypes hold approximately 1.4% of the sample. Read against the paper, the sample's time point label means: baseline before first vaccination. The sample here was peripheral blood, taken on day 0 of AZD1222 vaccination. These receptors were obtained from an adult in good health.

This clone was observed a single time. DNA of the CDR3: TGTGCCAGCAGTGAAGACAGTAGCAATCAGCCCCAGCATTTT. Translating gives CASSEDSSNQPQHF. V gene TRBV2 combines with J gene TRBJ1-5; D remains unclear. Germline V CDR1 and CDR2: SNHLY, FYNNEI. This CDR3 is built from 14 residues. V lost 1 base to trimming and J lost 0 bases, with 4 bases between them.

A single count supports this clone. The chain couples TRBV3-1 (or the pseudogene TRBV3-2) to TRBJ1-1; possibly TRBD1 for D (6 bases). This CDR3 has 15 amino acids. The V gene's germline CDR1 is LGHDT and CDR2 YNNKEL (reference sequence). Trimming took 2 bases from V and 1 from J, leaving 11 bases between them. The CDR3 DNA reads as TGTGCCAGCAGCCAATTGGGACAAAGGAACACTGAAGCTTTCTTT. It translates to CASSQLGQRNTEAFF.

This clone was observed once. The genes are TRBV7-7 and TRBJ2-2; tentative D call: TRBD2 (5 bases). Trimming took 5 bases from V and 0 from J, leaving 13 bases between them. Germline CDR1 reads SSHAT; CDR2 reads FNYEAQ (reference sequence). The CDR3 is 16 amino acids. CDR3 coding DNA: TGTGCCAGCAGCCGGGGTGTTAGTGCGAACACCGGGGAGCTGTTTTTT. Translation gives CASSRGVSANTGELFF.

This clone was recorded once. The genes are TRBV3-1 (or the pseudogene TRBV3-2) and TRBJ2-4; D possibly corresponds to TRBD2 (7 bases). The germline V and J ends were trimmed by 4 bases and 0 bases, with 19 bases remaining between them. CDR3 length: 18 residues. CDR1 is LGHDT and CDR2 is YNNKEL in the germline V gene (reference sequence). CDR3 protein: CASSPSGGGGLAKNIQYF. CDR3 DNA: TGTGCCAGCAGCCCCTCCGGGGGAGGGGGACTAGCCAAAAACATTCAGTACTTC.

The V call is TRBV19, the J call TRBJ2-2; D ambiguous. V gave up 2 bases and J gave up 6 bases, with 7 bases separating them. This CDR3 is built from 13 residues. CDR1 is LNHDA and CDR2 is SQIVND in the germline V gene (reference sequence). The CDR3: CASSIRRPGELFF. DNA for the CDR3: TGTGCCAGTAGTATACGGCGGCCCGGGGAGCTGTTTTTT.

This clone showed up just once. The genes are TRBV6-5 and TRBJ1-1; 7 bases match TRBD1. This CDR3 contains 12 residues. Germline V gives CDR1 MNHEY, CDR2 SVGAGI. Unmatched junction bases numbered 4, after V lost 6 bases and J lost 6 bases. The CDR3 region is CASSPGTAEAFF. In DNA form, the CDR3 reads TGTGCCAGCAGCCCCGGGACAGCTGAAGCTTTCTTT.

V usage is TRBV3-1 (or the pseudogene TRBV3-2) and J usage is TRBJ1-2; 7 bases match TRBD1. In germline, CDR1 is LGHDT, CDR2 YNNKEL (reference sequence). This CDR3 spans 12 amino acids. Trimming took 4 bases from V and 6 from J; bases not matched to a gene: 2. The chain's CDR3 is CASSLGQDGYTF. The CDR3, as DNA: TGTGCCAGCAGCCTCGGACAGGATGGCTACACCTTC.

The table lists this clone with a count of one. The chain recombines TRBV4-1 with TRBJ1-3, with D possibly being TRBD1 (5 bases). The CDR3 runs to 17 residues. V lost 4 bases to trimming and J lost 5 bases, with 21 bases between them. CDR1 MGHRA and CDR2 YSYEKL come from the germline V gene. Here the CDR3 reads CASSPQQGAGTRNTIYF. The CDR3 region has the DNA TGCGCCAGCAGCCCGCAGCAGGGAGCGGGGACTAGAAACACCATATATTTT.

The chain recombines TRBV9 with TRBJ2-4; D unresolved. The germline V gene has CDR1 SGDLS and CDR2 YYNGEE. Trimming removed 4 bases from V and 1 base from J, with 15 bases in between. This CDR3 has 16 residues. CDR3 DNA: TGTGCCAGCAGCCCCCAAGCCTCTGCGGCCAAAAACATTCAGTACTTC. This encodes CASSPQASAAKNIQYF.

This rearrangement joins TRBV29-1 to TRBJ1-1; no reliable D call. Germline V gene sequence: CDR1 SQVTM, CDR2 ANQGSEA. The CDR3 runs 11 residues. Trimming removed 6 bases from V and 3 bases from J, with 8 bases in between. The CDR3 DNA reads as TGCAGCGTCCTCGGGGACACTGAAGCTTTCTTT. Translated: CSVLGDTEAFF.

The rearrangement joins TRBV2 to TRBJ1-5, with 9 bases identical to TRBD1. Germline values: CDR1 SNHLY, CDR2 FYNNEI. The CDR3 extends over 15 amino acids. Trimming removed 3 bases from V and 7 bases from J; junction bases left unmatched: 7. The CDR3 reads CASSEGQGRGQPQHF. The CDR3 DNA sequence: TGTGCCAGCAGTGAGGGACAGGGTAGGGGGCAGCCCCAGCATTTT.

CDR3 nucleotides: TGTGCCAGCAGCCCCCTAATAGGTCCTGGCCCTGGGGCCAACGTCCTGACTTTC. Translating gives CASSPLIGPGPGANVLTF. This chain links TRBV9 with TRBJ2-6; no clear D. V dropped 4 bases and J dropped 2 bases, with 19 bases sitting between them. The germline V gene has CDR1 SGDLS and CDR2 YYNGEE. The CDR3 has 18 amino acids.

J is TRBJ2-7 and V is TRBV4-1; D might be TRBD2 (7 bases). The CDR3 totals 15 residues. Per the germline V gene, CDR1 is MGHRA and CDR2 is YSYEKL. The germline V and J ends were trimmed by 3 bases and 4 bases, with 16 bases remaining between them. DNA of the CDR3: TGCGCCAGCAGCCAGGGGGGGCAGGGTACATACGAGCAGTACTTC. Its protein is CASSQGGQGTYEQYF.

The chain couples TRBV6-5 to TRBJ1-5, with 8 bases matching TRBD1. V shed 5 bases and J 6 bases; nucleotides not matched to a gene: 3. From germline, CDR1 is MNHEY and CDR2 SVGAGI. CDR3 length: 13 amino acids. The CDR3 coding sequence is TGTGCCAGCAGTCGCAGGGGGCCTCAGCCCCAGCATTTT. Translating gives CASSRRGPQPQHF.

The chain joins TRBV7-3 to TRBJ2-3; D is possibly TRBD2 (6 bases). The CDR3 spans 16 residues. Germline CDR1 and CDR2: SGHTA and FQGTGA. Deletions cut 1 base from V and 5 bases from J, with 16 bases between. The CDR3 region has the DNA TGTGCCAGCAGCTTAAAGGCGGGGATGTCTGTAGATACGCAGTATTTT. Translated: CASSLKAGMSVDTQYF.

The gene calls are TRBV11-2 and TRBJ2-3; no definite D call. This CDR3 is built from 12 residues. The V and J ends lost 1 base and 7 bases respectively, with 6 bases between them. Germline lookup yields CDR1 SGHAT and CDR2 FQNNGV. The CDR3 loop is CASSLVVYTQYF. The DNA of the CDR3 is TGTGCCAGCAGCTTAGTCGTTTATACGCAGTATTTT.

This chain uses TRBV6-2 or TRBV6-3 with TRBJ2-7, with 9 bases lining up with TRBD2. V shed 2 bases and J 9 bases; nucleotides not matched to a gene: 8. This CDR3 is built from 14 residues. From germline, CDR1 is MNHEY and CDR2 SVGEGT. The CDR3 here is CASSYGASGAAQYF. For the CDR3, the DNA is TGTGCCAGCAGTTACGGGGCTAGCGGGGCAGCGCAGTACTTC.

This clone occurred once. The V gene is TRBV3-1 (or the pseudogene TRBV3-2), the J gene TRBJ1-4; D is undetermined. The germline gives CDR1 LGHDT, CDR2 YNNKEL (reference sequence). The CDR3 is 14 residues long. Trimming removed 2 bases from V and 3 bases from J, with 7 bases in between. The DNA for the CDR3 is TGTGCCAGCAGCCAAAGGCAGGCTAATGAAAAACTGTTTTTT. It is translated as CASSQRQANEKLFF.

This rearrangement joins TRBV19 to TRBJ1-5, with 10 bases matching TRBD1. This CDR3 contains 14 residues. Germline trimming cut 5 bases from V and 5 bases from J; bases unmatched to any gene: 3. Germline V lookup: CDR1 LNHDA, CDR2 SQIVND (reference sequence). The CDR3 DNA reads as TGTGCCAGTAGTTTGGGGACAGGGGATCAGCCCCAGCATTTT. It specifies CASSLGTGDQPQHF.

The chain has TRBV5-1 and TRBJ1-2; no definite D call. Trimming stripped 1 base from V and 2 bases from J, with 15 bases between. CDR1 and CDR2 from the germline V gene are SGHRS and YFSETQ. This CDR3 comprises 16 residues. The CDR3 bases are TGCGCCAGCAGCTTGTTGGGAACAAAAGAAAACTATGGCTACACCTTC. Protein: CASSLLGTKENYGYTF.

This chain uses TRBV7-6 with TRBJ1-2; TRBD1 might be the D (6 bases). Germline CDR1 is SGHVS and CDR2 is FNYEAQ. V gave up 2 bases and J gave up 2 bases, with 12 bases separating them. The CDR3 has 15 amino acids. CDR3 DNA sequence: TGTGCCAGCAGCTTAAGGGGGGGCGCGAACTATGGCTACACCTTC. Amino acids: CASSLRGGANYGYTF. Full variable domain (missing parts from reference TRBV7-6 and TRBJ1-2): GAGVSQSPRYKVTKRGQDVALRCDPISGHVSLYWYRQALGQGPEFLTYFNYEAQQDKSGLPNDRFSAERPEGSISTLTIQRTEQRDSAMYRCASSLRGGANYGYTFGSGTRLTVV.

The chain is built from TRBV28 and TRBJ1-3; unclear D gene. The CDR3 runs to 12 residues. V dropped 7 bases and J dropped 4 bases, with 8 bases sitting between them. The V gene's germline CDR1 is MDHEN and CDR2 SYDVKM. The CDR3, as DNA: TGTGCCAGCATTGGGGTCGGAAACACCATATATTTT. It specifies CASIGVGNTIYF.

The V and J genes are TRBV30 and TRBJ1-5; 10 positions agree with TRBD1. V lost 3 bases, J lost 3 bases, and 8 bases stayed unmatched. This CDR3 is 16 amino acids long. Germline lookup yields CDR1 GTSNPN and CDR2 SVGIG (reference sequence). The CDR3 loop reads CAWRSRDRGLNQPQHF. The CDR3, as DNA: TGTGCCTGGAGGAGCCGGGACAGGGGCCTCAATCAGCCCCAGCATTTT.

This chain joins TRBV5-1 and TRBJ2-2; D perhaps matches TRBD2 (7 bases). V lost 1 base and J lost 3, with 16 bases in between. Germline V gene sequence: CDR1 SGHRS, CDR2 YFSETQ. The CDR3 totals 17 residues. The chain's CDR3 is CASSLQGGGWDTGELFF. The CDR3 DNA is TGCGCCAGCAGCTTGCAAGGCGGGGGCTGGGACACCGGGGAGCTGTTTTTT.

The chain has TRBV6-4 and TRBJ2-2; 7 bases are shared with TRBD1. V lost 8 bases and J lost 4; bases outside the gene matches: 4. Germline CDR1 MRHNA, CDR2 SNTAGT. This CDR3 is 13 amino acids long. The CDR3 region has the DNA TGTGCCAGCGGCAGGGGGACCACCGGGGAGCTGTTTTTT. It codes for CASGRGTTGELFF.

The chain carries TRBV7-9 and TRBJ1-1; 8 bases fit TRBD1. V lost 2 bases, J lost 3 bases, and 8 bases stayed unmatched. The CDR3 spans 16 residues. CDR1 is SEHNR, CDR2 FQNEAQ, per germline (reference sequence). The CDR3: CASSLLTGVRDTEAFF. The CDR3 nucleotides read TGTGCCAGCAGCTTACTGACAGGGGTGCGGGACACTGAAGCTTTCTTT.

The V gene is TRBV28, the J gene TRBJ2-5; D gene unclear. Germline values: CDR1 MDHEN, CDR2 SYDVKM. The CDR3 has 16 amino acids. V was clipped by 5 bases and J by 5 bases, with 21 bases between them. CDR3 sequence reads: CASSGIRRALEETQYF. The CDR3 DNA sequence: TGTGCCAGCAGTGGGATCAGAAGGGCACTCGAGGAGACCCAGTACTTC.

The genes are TRBV5-6 and TRBJ2-1, with 9 bases lining up with TRBD1. Per the germline V gene, CDR1 is SGHDT and CDR2 is YYEEEE. V shed 3 bases, J shed 10 bases, and the junction held 8 bases outside the gene matches. This CDR3 comprises 14 residues. CDR3 DNA sequence: TGTGCCAGCAGCTCCGGGACAGGGTTCTTAGAGCAGTTCTTC. Translation gives CASSSGTGFLEQFF.

V gene TRBV9 combines with J gene TRBJ1-3; 7 positions match TRBD1. V trimming: 1 base; J trimming: 2 bases; junction bases outside the gene matches: 3. CDR3 length equals 15 residues. Germline V gene lookup returns CDR1 SGDLS and CDR2 YYNGEE. CDR3 nucleotide sequence: TGTGCCAGCAGCGTAAGGGGACAGACTGGAAACACCATATATTTT. Residues: CASSVRGQTGNTIYF.

The chain carries TRBV11-1 and TRBJ1-4; D is uncertain. Trimming shortened V by 1 base and J by 4 bases, and 7 bases separated the two germline ends. Germline V lookup: CDR1 SGHAT, CDR2 FQDESV (reference sequence). The CDR3 extends over 14 amino acids. The CDR3 DNA reads TGTGCCAGCAGCTTAGGAGGAAGTAATGAAAAACTGTTTTTT. Encoded protein: CASSLGGSNEKLFF.